Listed here are 19 T cell receptor beta chains from one sample, sequenced in a study of PD-1 blockade in classical Hodgkin lymphoma. In every patient, relapse followed autologous stem cell transplantation, while exposure to brentuximab vedotin differed. Some clones are missing from TCRdb's copy, which holds only in-frame ones; the method was immunoSEQ multiplex PCR. The data hold approximately 50,000 clones, with about two thirds observed a single time. Sequenced here: peripheral blood mononuclear cells (PBMCs), sampled before the second cycle of nivolumab. Receptors were obtained from a human donor with classical Hodgkin lymphoma.

The chain has TRBV29-1 and TRBJ1-1; TRBD1 matches at 7 bases. The CDR3 spans 13 residues. V was pared by 7 bases and J by 5 bases, with 10 bases of the junction left unmatched. Germline CDR1 and CDR2: SQVTM and ANQGSEA. This chain's CDR3 is CSDYQQGRTEAFF. CDR3 coding DNA: TGCAGCGACTATCAACAGGGGAGAACTGAAGCTTTCTTT.

The V call is TRBV27, the J call TRBJ1-5; the D gene is possibly TRBD1 (6 bases). Trimming pared 5 bases from V and 2 bases from J, leaving 10 bases between. CDR1 MNHEY and CDR2 SMNVEV come from the germline V gene (reference sequence). This CDR3 has 14 residues. This CDR3 reads CASSLRQGNQPQHF. CDR3 bases: TGTGCCAGCAGTCTCAGACAGGGCAATCAGCCCCAGCATTTT.

This chain links TRBV15 with TRBJ2-7, with D possibly being TRBD1 or TRBD2 (6 bases each). This CDR3 has 15 amino acids. The germline V gene encodes CDR1 LNHNV and CDR2 YYDKDF (reference sequence). V lost 2 bases and J 3 bases, leaving 14 bases between the germline ends. The CDR3 region is CATSRFRGALYEQYF. In nucleotides, the CDR3 is TGTGCCACCAGCAGATTTAGGGGGGCCCTCTACGAGCAGTACTTC.

This clone has a handful of counts. The CDR3 loop reads CASSLSIYEQYF. For the CDR3, the DNA is TGTGCCAGCAGCTTATCAATCTACGAGCAGTACTTC. The V call is TRBV7-9, the J call TRBJ2-7; D is unresolved. The CDR3 length is 12 residues. Per germline, CDR1 SEHNR and CDR2 FQNEAQ (reference sequence). The V end was cut by 2 bases, the J end by 3 bases, with 5 bases between. Looking up the rest from reference TRBV7-9 and TRBJ2-7 gives the full variable domain: DTGVSQNPRHKITKRGQNVTFRCDPISEHNRLYWYRQTLGQGPEFLTYFQNEAQLEKSRLLSDRFSAERPKGSFSTLEIQRTEQGDSAMYLCASSLSIYEQYFGPGTRLTVT.

This chain uses TRBV5-4 with TRBJ1-5, with no clear D. V was shortened by 4 bases and J by 0 bases, with 20 bases between the two germline ends. The CDR3 has 18 residues. Germline lookup yields CDR1 SGHNT and CDR2 YYREEE (reference sequence). The CDR3 loop reads CASSRKPSGSDSNQPQHF. The CDR3 DNA reads as TGTGCCAGCAGCAGGAAACCTTCGGGGTCGGATAGCAATCAGCCCCAGCATTTT.

The rearrangement links TRBV19 to TRBJ2-5, with D tentatively TRBD1 (5 bases). The ends were cut back, 1 base at V and 5 bases at J, with 14 bases in the middle. This CDR3 has 15 residues. Germline V CDR1 and CDR2: LNHDA, SQIVND (reference sequence). In nucleotides, the CDR3 is TGTGCCAGTAGTATAGGGCAGGGATTCGGCGAGACCCAGTACTTC. This gives the protein CASSIGQGFGETQYF.

The chain is built from TRBV2 and TRBJ1-5; D not resolved. Per germline, CDR1 SNHLY and CDR2 FYNNEI. With 4 bases removed from V and 7 bases from J, the gap between germline ends came to 11 bases. The CDR3 loop spans 13 amino acids. Written as DNA, the CDR3 is TGTGCCAGCAGTGGGACGGCGGTCCAGCCCCAGCATTTT. As protein: CASSGTAVQPQHF.

CDR3 loop: CASSPNTDTQYF. The CDR3 bases are TGTGCCAGCAGCCCAAACACAGATACGCAGTATTTT. V gene TRBV7-9 combines with J gene TRBJ2-3; no clear D gene. V was shortened by 5 bases and J by 2 bases, with 5 bases between the two germline ends. This CDR3 has 12 residues. CDR1 and CDR2 from the germline V gene are SEHNR and FQNEAQ (reference sequence).

The chain combines TRBV19 with TRBJ2-7, with 12 bases aligning to TRBD2. Germline V gene sequence: CDR1 LNHDA, CDR2 SQIVND (reference sequence). The junction had 4 bases not matched to a gene; V was cut back by 0 bases and J by 4 bases. This CDR3 is 16 amino acids long. CDR3 in DNA: TGTGCCAGTAGTATAGAGGAGACTAGCGGGGGTTACGAGCAGTACTTC. Protein sequence: CASSIEETSGGYEQYF.

The chain has TRBV18 and TRBJ2-1; 10 positions agree with TRBD2. CDR3 length equals 14 residues. Trimming cost V 3 bases and J 5 bases; bases outside gene matches: 1. Germline V gives CDR1 KGHSH, CDR2 LQKENI. The CDR3 protein is CASSPLAGDNEQFF. CDR3 in DNA: TGTGCCAGCTCACCCCTAGCGGGAGACAATGAGCAGTTCTTC.

This clone was detected a few times. The V and J genes are TRBV30 and TRBJ1-1, with a possible D match to TRBD1 (5 bases). CDR1 and CDR2 (germline): GTSNPN, SVGIG (reference sequence). V was cut by 0 bases and J by 4 bases, with 9 bases left in between. The CDR3 totals 13 residues. The CDR3 loop is CAWSVQDSTEAFF. CDR3 DNA: TGTGCCTGGAGTGTACAAGACAGCACTGAAGCTTTCTTT. The full variable domain, its missing parts supplied by reference TRBV30 and TRBJ1-1, is SQTIHQWPATLVQPVGSPLSLECTVEGTSNPNLYWYRQAAGRGLQLLFYSVGIGQISSEVPQNLSASRPQDRQFILSSKKLLLSDSGFYLCAWSVQDSTEAFFGQGTRLTVV.

This rearrangement joins TRBV5-1 to TRBJ2-1; D call uncertain. This CDR3 is built from 16 residues. The V gene's germline CDR1 is SGHRS and CDR2 YFSETQ. The ends were cut back, 0 bases at V and 1 base at J, with 11 bases in the middle. The CDR3, as DNA: TGCGCCAGCAGCTTGGGGGGTGGTGCGTCCTACAATGAGCAGTTCTTC. Translated, it gives CASSLGGGASYNEQFF.

This clone was recorded only once. This chain joins TRBV14 and TRBJ2-7; no definite D call. Germline V gives CDR1 SGHDN, CDR2 FVKESK. Trimming stripped 1 base from V and 2 bases from J, with 12 bases between. The CDR3 has 15 residues. This CDR3 reads CASSQVFVEAYEQYF. The DNA of the CDR3 is TGTGCCAGCAGCCAAGTCTTTGTAGAAGCCTACGAGCAGTACTTC.

The chain links TRBV5-2 to TRBJ2-7; the table gives TRBD2 as D, unverified against the DNA. TRBV5-2 is termed a pseudogene. The CDR3 sequence is 16 residues long. The chain's CDR3 is CASSQGLAISSYEQYF. The DNA of the CDR3 is TGCGCCAGCAGCCAAGGTCTAGCTATAAGCTCCTACGAGCAGTACTTC.

The chain links TRBV18 to TRBJ1-1; 8 positions agree with TRBD1. The CDR3 runs 14 residues. V lost 2 bases and J lost 6; bases outside the gene matches: 5. Per germline, CDR1 KGHSH and CDR2 LQKENI. The CDR3 loop reads CASSPRQGFAEAFF. For the CDR3, the DNA is TGTGCCAGCTCACCAAGACAGGGGTTCGCTGAAGCTTTCTTT.

The V and J genes are TRBV7-3 and TRBJ2-3, with unresolved D. Germline V gene data show CDR1 as SGHTA and CDR2 as FQGTGA. This CDR3 spans 13 amino acids. V lost 2 bases, J lost 3 bases, and 6 bases lay in between. The CDR3 DNA reads as TGTGCCAGCAGCTTACACGGGACAGATACGCAGTATTTT. It specifies CASSLHGTDTQYF.

The V call is TRBV7-3, the J call TRBJ2-6; D perhaps matches TRBD1 (6 bases). Per the germline V gene, CDR1 is SGHTA and CDR2 is FQGTGA. The CDR3 runs to 18 residues. The V and J ends lost 1 base and 4 bases respectively, with 17 bases between them. The CDR3 DNA is TGTGCCAGCAGCTTAATATCAGGGGCGTTGGTAGGGGCCAACGTCCTGACTTTC. This translates into CASSLISGALVGANVLTF.

The CDR3 nucleotides read TGTGCCAGCAGTTACTCAGGGGACCCAACATACGAGCAGTACTTC. Translated, it gives CASSYSGDPTYEQYF. The genes are TRBV6-6 and TRBJ2-7; TRBD1 or TRBD2 may be the D gene (5 bases each). From germline, CDR1 is MNHNY and CDR2 SVGAGI (reference sequence). Trimming shortened V by 0 bases and J by 4 bases, and 13 bases separated the two germline ends. The length of the CDR3 is 15 residues.

The CDR3 protein is CASRRDQGEKLFF. The CDR3 nucleotides read TGCGCCAGCAGAAGGGACCAAGGGGAAAAACTGTTTTTT. This rearrangement joins TRBV5-1 to TRBJ1-4; possibly TRBD1 for D (5 bases). The V end lost 5 bases, the J end lost 8 bases, and 13 bases lay between the germline ends. Germline CDR1 and CDR2: SGHRS and YFSETQ. The CDR3 length is 13 residues.